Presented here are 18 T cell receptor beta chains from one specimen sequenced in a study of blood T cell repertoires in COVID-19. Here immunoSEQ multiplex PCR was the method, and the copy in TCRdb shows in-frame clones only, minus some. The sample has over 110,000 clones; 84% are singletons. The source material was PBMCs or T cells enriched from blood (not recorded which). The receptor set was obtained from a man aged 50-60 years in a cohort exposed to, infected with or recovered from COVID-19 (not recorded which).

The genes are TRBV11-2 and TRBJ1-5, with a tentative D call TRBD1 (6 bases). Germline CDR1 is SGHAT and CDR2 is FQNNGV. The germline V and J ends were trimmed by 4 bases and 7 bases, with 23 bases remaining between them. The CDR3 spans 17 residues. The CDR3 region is CASSSSLLTGIGQPQHF. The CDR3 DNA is TGTGCCAGCAGCTCGTCTCTTTTAACAGGGATAGGGCAGCCCCAGCATTTT.

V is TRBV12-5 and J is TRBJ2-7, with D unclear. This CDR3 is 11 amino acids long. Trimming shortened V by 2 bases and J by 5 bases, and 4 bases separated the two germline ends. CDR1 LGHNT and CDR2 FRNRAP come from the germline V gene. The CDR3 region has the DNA TGTGCTAGTGGTTTGTCTAACGAGCAGTACTTC. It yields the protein CASGLSNEQYF.

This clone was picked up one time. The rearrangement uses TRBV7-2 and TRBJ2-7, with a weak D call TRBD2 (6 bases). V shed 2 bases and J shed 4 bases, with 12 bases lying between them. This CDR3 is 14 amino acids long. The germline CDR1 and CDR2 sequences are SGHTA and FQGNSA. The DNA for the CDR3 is TGTGCCAGCAGCTTAAATAGCGGATTTTACGAGCAGTACTTC. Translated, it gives CASSLNSGFYEQYF.

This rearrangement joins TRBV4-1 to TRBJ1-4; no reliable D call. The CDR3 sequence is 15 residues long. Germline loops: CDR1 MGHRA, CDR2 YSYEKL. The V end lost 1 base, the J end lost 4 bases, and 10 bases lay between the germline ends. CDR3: CASSQVAVGNEKLFF. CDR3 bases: TGCGCCAGCAGCCAAGTAGCCGTTGGTAATGAAAAACTGTTTTTT.

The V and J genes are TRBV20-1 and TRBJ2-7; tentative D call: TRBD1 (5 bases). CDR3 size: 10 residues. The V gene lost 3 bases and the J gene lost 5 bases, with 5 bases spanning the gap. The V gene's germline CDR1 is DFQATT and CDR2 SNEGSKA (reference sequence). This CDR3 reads CSASRDEQYF. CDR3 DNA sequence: TGCAGTGCTAGCAGGGACGAGCAGTACTTC.

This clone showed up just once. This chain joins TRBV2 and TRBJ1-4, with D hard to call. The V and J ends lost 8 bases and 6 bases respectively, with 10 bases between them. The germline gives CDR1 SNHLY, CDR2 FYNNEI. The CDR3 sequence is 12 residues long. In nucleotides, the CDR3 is TGTGCCAGCCTGGGAGGGTATGAAAAACTGTTTTTT. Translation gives CASLGGYEKLFF.

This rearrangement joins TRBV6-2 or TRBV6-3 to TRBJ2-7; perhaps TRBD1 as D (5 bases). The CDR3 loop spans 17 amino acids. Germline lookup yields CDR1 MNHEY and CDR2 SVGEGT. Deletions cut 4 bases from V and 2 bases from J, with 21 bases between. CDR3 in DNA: TGTGCCAGCAGTTTAAGGCTTGCCAGGGCCTTACCCTACGAGCAGTACTTC. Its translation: CASSLRLARALPYEQYF.

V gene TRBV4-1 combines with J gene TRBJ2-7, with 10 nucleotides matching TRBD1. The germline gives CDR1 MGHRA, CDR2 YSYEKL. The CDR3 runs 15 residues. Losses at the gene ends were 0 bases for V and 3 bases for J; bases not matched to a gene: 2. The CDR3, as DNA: TGCGCCAGCAGCCAAGATAGGACAGGGGGCTACGAGCAGTACTTC. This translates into CASSQDRTGGYEQYF.

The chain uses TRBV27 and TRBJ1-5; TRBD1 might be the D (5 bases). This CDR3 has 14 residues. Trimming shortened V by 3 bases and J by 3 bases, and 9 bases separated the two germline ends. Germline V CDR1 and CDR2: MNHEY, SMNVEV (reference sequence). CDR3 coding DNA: TGTGCCAGCAGTTTTGGCAGGGTCAATCAGCCCCAGCATTTT. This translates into CASSFGRVNQPQHF.

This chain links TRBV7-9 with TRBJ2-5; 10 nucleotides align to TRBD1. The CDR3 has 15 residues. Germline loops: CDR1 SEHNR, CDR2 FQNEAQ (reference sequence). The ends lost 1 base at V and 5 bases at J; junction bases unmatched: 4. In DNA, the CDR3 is TGTGCCAGCAGCTTAGGACAGGGGGCACGGGAGACCCAGTACTTC. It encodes CASSLGQGARETQYF.

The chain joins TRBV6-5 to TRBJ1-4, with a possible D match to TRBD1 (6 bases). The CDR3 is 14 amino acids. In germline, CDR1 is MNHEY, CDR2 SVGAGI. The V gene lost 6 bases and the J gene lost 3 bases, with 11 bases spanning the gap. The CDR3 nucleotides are TGTGCCAGCAGGGGGGCTTCGGCTAATGAAAAACTGTTTTTT. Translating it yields CASRGASANEKLFF.

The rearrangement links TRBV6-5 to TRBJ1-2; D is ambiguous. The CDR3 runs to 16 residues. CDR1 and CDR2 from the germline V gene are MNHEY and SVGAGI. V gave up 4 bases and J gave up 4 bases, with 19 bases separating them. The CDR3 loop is CASSSFSPAGGYGYTF. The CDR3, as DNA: TGTGCCAGCAGTTCCTTTTCCCCGGCCGGCGGCTATGGCTACACCTTC.

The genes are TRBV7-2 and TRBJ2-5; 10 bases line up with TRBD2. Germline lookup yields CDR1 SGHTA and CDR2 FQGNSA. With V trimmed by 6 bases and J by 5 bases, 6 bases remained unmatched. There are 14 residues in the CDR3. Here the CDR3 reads CASRYSGGVETQYF. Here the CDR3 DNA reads TGTGCCAGCAGATACAGCGGGGGGGTGGAGACCCAGTACTTC.

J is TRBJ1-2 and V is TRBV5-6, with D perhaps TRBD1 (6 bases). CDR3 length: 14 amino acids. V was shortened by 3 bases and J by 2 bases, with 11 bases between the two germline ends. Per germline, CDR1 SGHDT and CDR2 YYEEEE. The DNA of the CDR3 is TGTGCCAGCAGCTGGGGACAAGAAAACTATGGCTACACCTTC. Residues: CASSWGQENYGYTF.

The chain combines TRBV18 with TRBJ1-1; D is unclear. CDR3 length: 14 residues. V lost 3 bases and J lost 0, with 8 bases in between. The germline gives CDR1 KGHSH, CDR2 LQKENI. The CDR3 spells CASSPIRMNTEAFF. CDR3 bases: TGTGCCAGCTCACCGATCAGGATGAACACTGAAGCTTTCTTT.

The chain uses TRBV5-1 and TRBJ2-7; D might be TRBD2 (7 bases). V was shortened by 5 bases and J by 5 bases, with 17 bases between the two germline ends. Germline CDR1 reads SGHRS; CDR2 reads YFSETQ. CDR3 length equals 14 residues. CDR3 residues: CASRGGAASDEQYF. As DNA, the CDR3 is TGCGCCAGCAGGGGGGGGGCGGCGTCCGACGAGCAGTACTTC. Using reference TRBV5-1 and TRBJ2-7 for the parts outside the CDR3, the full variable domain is KAGVTQTPRYLIKTRGQQVTLSCSPISGHRSVSWYQQTPGQGLQFLFEYFSETQRNKGNFPGRFSGRQFSNSRSEMNVSTLELGDSALYLCASRGGAASDEQYFGPGTRLTVT.

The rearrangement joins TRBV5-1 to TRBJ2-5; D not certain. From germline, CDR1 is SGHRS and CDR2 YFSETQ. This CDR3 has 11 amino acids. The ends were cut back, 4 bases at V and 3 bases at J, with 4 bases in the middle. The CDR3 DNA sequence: TGCGCCAGCAGCGTAAAAGAGACCCAGTACTTC. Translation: CASSVKETQYF.

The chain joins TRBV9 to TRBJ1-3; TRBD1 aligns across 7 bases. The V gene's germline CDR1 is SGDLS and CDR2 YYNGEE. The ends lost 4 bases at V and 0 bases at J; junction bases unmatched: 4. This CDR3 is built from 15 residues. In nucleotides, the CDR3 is TGTGCCAGCAGCCACGCAGGGGGCTCTGGAAACACCATATATTTT. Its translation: CASSHAGGSGNTIYF.